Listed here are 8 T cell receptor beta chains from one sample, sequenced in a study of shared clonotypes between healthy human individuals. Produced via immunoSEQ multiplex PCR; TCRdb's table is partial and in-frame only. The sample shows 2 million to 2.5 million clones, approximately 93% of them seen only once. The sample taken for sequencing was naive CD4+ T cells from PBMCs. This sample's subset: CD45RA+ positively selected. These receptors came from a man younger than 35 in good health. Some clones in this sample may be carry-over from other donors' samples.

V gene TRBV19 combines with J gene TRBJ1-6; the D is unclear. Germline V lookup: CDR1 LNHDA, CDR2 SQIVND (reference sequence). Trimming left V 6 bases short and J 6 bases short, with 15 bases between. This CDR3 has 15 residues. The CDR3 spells CASSPTGNSNSPLHF. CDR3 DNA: TGTGCCAGTAGCCCAACCGGGAATTCTAATTCACCCCTCCACTTT.

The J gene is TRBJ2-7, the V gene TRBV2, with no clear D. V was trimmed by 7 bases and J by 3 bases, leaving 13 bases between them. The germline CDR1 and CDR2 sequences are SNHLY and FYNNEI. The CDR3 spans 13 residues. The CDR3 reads CASNSDGVYEQYF. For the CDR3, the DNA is TGTGCCAGCAATTCCGACGGAGTCTACGAGCAGTACTTC.

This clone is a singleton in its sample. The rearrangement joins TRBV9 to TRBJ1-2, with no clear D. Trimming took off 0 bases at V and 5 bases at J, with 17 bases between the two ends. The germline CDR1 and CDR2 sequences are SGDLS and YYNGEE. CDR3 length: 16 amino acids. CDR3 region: CASSVEPHPGPYGYTF. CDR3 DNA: TGTGCCAGCAGCGTAGAGCCCCACCCGGGTCCTTATGGCTACACCTTC.

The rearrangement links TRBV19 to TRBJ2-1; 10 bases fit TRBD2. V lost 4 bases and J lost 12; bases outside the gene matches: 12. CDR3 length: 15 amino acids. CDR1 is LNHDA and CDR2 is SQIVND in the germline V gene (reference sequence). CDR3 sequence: CASSTSGLASRLQFF. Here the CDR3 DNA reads TGTGCCAGTAGTACCTCGGGACTAGCGAGCCGGCTGCAGTTCTTC. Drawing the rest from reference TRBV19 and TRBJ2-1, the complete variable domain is DGGITQSPKYLFRKEGQNVTLSCEQNLNHDAMYWYRQDPGQGLRLIYYSQIVNDFQKGDIAEGYSVSREKKESFPLTVTSAQKNPTAFYLCASSTSGLASRLQFFGPGTRLTVL.

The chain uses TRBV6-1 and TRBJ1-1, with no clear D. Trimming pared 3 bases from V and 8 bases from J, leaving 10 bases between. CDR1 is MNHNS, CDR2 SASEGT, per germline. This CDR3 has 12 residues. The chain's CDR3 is CASSDRTEEAFF. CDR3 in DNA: TGTGCCAGCAGTGACCGGACGGAGGAAGCTTTCTTT.

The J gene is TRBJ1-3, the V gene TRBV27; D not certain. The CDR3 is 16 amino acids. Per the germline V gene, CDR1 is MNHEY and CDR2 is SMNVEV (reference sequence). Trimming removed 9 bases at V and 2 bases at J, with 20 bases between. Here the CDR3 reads CARPPRAGIPGNTIYF. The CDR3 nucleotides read TGTGCCAGACCTCCTCGGGCAGGAATTCCTGGAAACACCATATATTTT.

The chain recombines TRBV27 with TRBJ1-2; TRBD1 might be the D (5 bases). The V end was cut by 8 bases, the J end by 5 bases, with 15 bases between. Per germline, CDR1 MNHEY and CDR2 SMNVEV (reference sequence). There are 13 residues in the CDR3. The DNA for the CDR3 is TGTGCCAGCGGTAGGGGCCCCGGGTATGGCTACACCTTC. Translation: CASGRGPGYGYTF.

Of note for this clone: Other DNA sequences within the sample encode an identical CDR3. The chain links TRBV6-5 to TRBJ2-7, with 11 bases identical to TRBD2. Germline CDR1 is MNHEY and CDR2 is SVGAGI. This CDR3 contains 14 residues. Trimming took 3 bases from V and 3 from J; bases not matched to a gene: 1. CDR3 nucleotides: TGTGCCAGCAGTTATACTAGCGGGAGCTACGAGCAGTACTTC. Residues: CASSYTSGSYEQYF.